The clone carrying this T cell receptor (beta chain) was seen ten or more times. The antigen is not known. From the germline J gene comes the end of the CDR3, since the read stops 3 residues before it. The CDR3 sequence is 16 residues long. Trimming removed 0 bases from V and 0 bases from J, with 8 bases in between. Looked up from germline, CDR1 is SGHTA and CDR2 is FQGTGA. CVID and control samples used equivalent genomic DNA input. TCRdb's copy holds only in-frame clones and misses some; the assay was immunoSEQ multiplex PCR. There are about 81,000 clones in the sample, none observed a single time. The data originate from a study of T cell clonality in common variable immunodeficiency. Study-wide findings and caveats: T cell subpopulation sequencing would be needed to explain CVID clonality. CVID subjects had higher TCRbeta clonality than healthy controls, most marked in about a third.

Donors gave roughly 4.5 to 9 ml heparinized peripheral whole blood. Source material: peripheral blood mononuclear cells. The chain carries TRBV7-3 and TRBJ2-2; weak D call: TRBD2 (5 bases). The sequence derives from a person between 18 and 75 years old in good health. The CDR3 here is CASSLTSGSNTGELFF. The covered CDR3 bases are TGTGCCAGCAGCTTAACAAGCGGTTCGAACACCGGGGAG.